The next 28 T cell receptor beta chains were all read from a single sample in a study of shared clonotypes between healthy human individuals. The naive CD8 subset, CD45RO-negative cells positively selected for CCR7, excluded terminally differentiated effector memory CD45RA+ cells. Assay: immunoSEQ multiplex PCR; the TCRdb copy retains only in-frame clones and omits some. The table has around 2.1 million clones, roughly 91% seen once; the top ten hold more than 1.5%. The sample consisted of naive CD8+ T cells from PBMCs. These TCRs come from a man between 18 and 35 years old in good health. Some clones in this sample may be carry-over from other donors' samples.

This clone occurred once. The rearrangement uses TRBV18 and TRBJ2-7; no firm D call. The V end lost 0 bases, the J end lost 3 bases, and 15 bases lay between the germline ends. Per the germline V gene, CDR1 is KGHSH and CDR2 is LQKENI. The CDR3 runs to 16 residues. Here the CDR3 reads CASSPPVSRNSYEQYF. The DNA for the CDR3 is TGTGCCAGCTCACCACCGGTATCTAGGAATAGCTACGAGCAGTACTTC.

J is TRBJ2-3 and V is TRBV6-5; 8 bases agree with TRBD1. The CDR3 contains 16 residues. V trimming: 1 base; J trimming: 3 bases; junction bases outside the gene matches: 6. In germline, CDR1 is MNHEY, CDR2 SVGAGI. This CDR3 reads CASSYWAGGRTDTQYF. In DNA form, the CDR3 reads TGTGCCAGCAGTTACTGGGCAGGGGGCCGAACAGATACGCAGTATTTT.

The chain couples TRBV4-2 to TRBJ2-2; TRBD2 matches 7 bases. Germline CDR1 is LGHNA and CDR2 is YNFKEQ. CDR3 length: 17 residues. With V trimmed by 1 base and J by 1 base, 6 bases remained unmatched. CDR3 sequence: CASSQVGLAENTGELFF. CDR3 DNA sequence: TGTGCCAGCAGCCAAGTCGGGCTAGCGGAGAACACCGGGGAGCTGTTTTTT.

The rearrangement joins TRBV5-1 to TRBJ2-3, with 8 positions matching TRBD2. From germline, CDR1 is SGHRS and CDR2 YFSETQ. Trimming at V came to 2 bases and at J to 0 bases, leaving 5 bases not matched to a gene. The CDR3 runs 16 residues. CDR3 protein: CASSFEVAGSTDTQYF. The CDR3 DNA reads TGCGCCAGCAGCTTCGAGGTAGCGGGAAGCACAGATACGCAGTATTTT.

CDR3 coding DNA: TGTGCCAGCAGTTTGGAGGATGTTTCCCTCTACGAGCAGTACTTC. Translation gives CASSLEDVSLYEQYF. The chain employs TRBV28 and TRBJ2-7; perhaps TRBD2 as D (5 bases). V lost 3 bases and J 3 bases, leaving 15 bases between the germline ends. Per germline, CDR1 MDHEN and CDR2 SYDVKM. The CDR3 contains 15 residues.

On this clone: The junction shows a germline mismatch at one end, possibly a read error. The chain joins TRBV5-4 to TRBJ2-4, with D perhaps TRBD2 (5 bases). CDR3 size: 12 residues. Per the germline V gene, CDR1 is SGHNT and CDR2 is YYREEE (reference sequence). The CDR3 DNA reads TGTGCCAGCAGCATAACCCCGGACTTACCGCACTTC. Translated, it gives CASSITPDLPHF.

This chain uses TRBV27 with TRBJ1-1, with 7 bases aligning to TRBD1. The V gene end was trimmed by 5 bases and the J gene end by 0 bases; junction bases not matched to a gene: 9. The CDR3 runs 16 residues. Germline values: CDR1 MNHEY, CDR2 SMNVEV (reference sequence). The CDR3 sequence is CASSPIGRGLNTEAFF. In nucleotides, the CDR3 is TGTGCCAGCAGTCCTATAGGGAGGGGGCTGAACACTGAAGCTTTCTTT.

V is TRBV19 and J is TRBJ1-4; 8 bases map to TRBD1. Germline V CDR1 and CDR2: LNHDA, SQIVND (reference sequence). The CDR3 spans 15 residues. V lost 3 bases and J lost 5; bases outside the gene matches: 5. The DNA of the CDR3 is TGTGCCAGTAGTATTCCGGGACAGGAAAATGAAAAACTGTTTTTT. Amino acid sequence: CASSIPGQENEKLFF.

The V call is TRBV6-1, the J call TRBJ2-7, with TRBD2 as a possible D gene (7 bases). Germline V CDR1 and CDR2: MNHNS, SASEGT. V was cut by 1 base and J by 3 bases, with 16 bases left in between. The CDR3 sequence is 16 residues long. As DNA, the CDR3 is TGTGCCAGCAGTGAAGGTCTGCGAGGGGGGGTCTACGAGCAGTACTTC. Protein sequence: CASSEGLRGGVYEQYF.

The chain uses TRBV28 and TRBJ2-1; 10 nucleotides match TRBD2. This CDR3 is 15 amino acids long. Trimming cost V 5 bases and J 7 bases; bases outside gene matches: 8. The germline CDR1 and CDR2 sequences are MDHEN and SYDVKM. The chain's CDR3 is CASSHTSGKGNEQFF. In DNA, the CDR3 is TGTGCCAGCAGTCATACTAGCGGGAAAGGTAATGAGCAGTTCTTC.

The chain combines TRBV28 with TRBJ2-1, with D perhaps matching TRBD2 (7 bases). The CDR3 length is 15 residues. The V end was cut by 6 bases, the J end by 7 bases, with 19 bases between. Germline CDR1 reads MDHEN; CDR2 reads SYDVKM. The CDR3 sequence: CASSPGAWGGNEQFF. As DNA, the CDR3 is TGTGCCAGCAGCCCGGGGGCCTGGGGGGGTAATGAGCAGTTCTTC.

CDR3 loop: CASSRTYTGSETQYF. The CDR3 DNA follows: TGTGCCAGCAGCCGAACATACACTGGATCGGAGACCCAGTACTTC. The V and J genes are TRBV11-2 and TRBJ2-5; D is ambiguous. The V end was cut by 5 bases, the J end by 5 bases, with 18 bases between. This CDR3 contains 15 residues. The V gene's germline CDR1 is SGHAT and CDR2 FQNNGV.

The J gene is TRBJ2-1, the V gene TRBV6-5, with 11 bases fitting TRBD2. Per germline, CDR1 MNHEY and CDR2 SVGAGI. This CDR3 contains 15 residues. J was trimmed by 4 bases and V by 4 bases; bases with no gene match: 3. CDR3: CASSWVAGGYNEQFF. The DNA for the CDR3 is TGTGCCAGCAGTTGGGTAGCGGGAGGGTACAATGAGCAGTTCTTC.

The CDR3 region is CASSYSVFSNQPQHF. CDR3 coding DNA: TGTGCCAGCAGTTACTCGGTCTTTAGCAATCAGCCCCAGCATTTT. V usage is TRBV6-5 and J usage is TRBJ1-5; D remains ambiguous. The CDR3 consists of 15 residues. Germline V gene data show CDR1 as MNHEY and CDR2 as SVGAGI. With 0 bases removed from V and 0 bases from J, the gap between germline ends came to 6 bases.

The CDR3, as DNA: TGTGCCAGCAGCCGCGGCAGGGCCTCCTACGAGCAGTACTTC. Its translation: CASSRGRASYEQYF. V usage is TRBV7-6 and J usage is TRBJ2-7; possible D gene TRBD1, 5 bases. CDR3 size: 14 residues. Trimming stripped 5 bases from V and 0 bases from J, with 11 bases between. Per germline, CDR1 SGHVS and CDR2 FNYEAQ.

The rearrangement uses TRBV13 and TRBJ2-1; D uncertain. The ends were cut back, 1 base at V and 6 bases at J, with 4 bases in the middle. Germline V gives CDR1 PRHDT, CDR2 FYEKMQ (reference sequence). The CDR3 runs 12 residues. The chain's CDR3 is CASSLVVNEQFF. CDR3 DNA: TGTGCCAGCAGCTTAGTGGTCAATGAGCAGTTCTTC.

In nucleotides, the CDR3 is TGTGCCAGCAGTCCCCTTCCCCCTGACACCGGGGAGCTGTTTTTT. As protein: CASSPLPPDTGELFF. The J gene is TRBJ2-2, the V gene TRBV27; D is uncertain. Looked up from germline, CDR1 is MNHEY and CDR2 is SMNVEV (reference sequence). This CDR3 region has 15 residues. Trimming left V 5 bases short and J 3 bases short, with 13 bases between.

The chain recombines TRBV5-1 with TRBJ2-3; the match to TRBD2 covers 12 bases. Germline V gives CDR1 SGHRS, CDR2 YFSETQ. This CDR3 has 17 residues. V was pared by 3 bases and J by 2 bases, with 7 bases of the junction left unmatched. The CDR3 nucleotides read TGCGCCAGCAGCTCGAGACTAGCGGGAGTTCTCACAGATACGCAGTATTTT. This translates into CASSSRLAGVLTDTQYF.

The chain employs TRBV19 and TRBJ2-3; 7 nucleotides align to TRBD1. Germline CDR1 reads LNHDA; CDR2 reads SQIVND (reference sequence). V was clipped by 4 bases and J by 4 bases; unmatched bases: 2. The CDR3 has 13 amino acids. This CDR3 reads CASSNRGSDTQYF. As DNA, the CDR3 is TGTGCCAGTAGTAACAGGGGTTCAGATACGCAGTATTTT. Full variable domain (remainder filled in from reference TRBV19 and TRBJ2-3): DGGITQSPKYLFRKEGQNVTLSCEQNLNHDAMYWYRQDPGQGLRLIYYSQIVNDFQKGDIAEGYSVSREKKESFPLTVTSAQKNPTAFYLCASSNRGSDTQYFGPGTRLTVL.

The V and J genes are TRBV2 and TRBJ1-2; possible D gene TRBD1, 6 bases. This CDR3 region has 13 residues. Germline values: CDR1 SNHLY, CDR2 FYNNEI. Trimming took off 5 bases at V and 5 bases at J, with 12 bases between the two ends. CDR3 loop: CASSMGAGYGYTF. For the CDR3, the DNA is TGTGCCAGCAGTATGGGGGCGGGGTATGGCTACACCTTC. The complete variable domain, with remaining parts taken from reference TRBV2 and TRBJ1-2, reads EPEVTQTPSHQVTQMGQEVILRCVPISNHLYFYWYRQILGQKVEFLVSFYNNEISEKSEIFDDQFSVERPDGSNFTLKIRSTKLEDSAMYFCASSMGAGYGYTFGSGTRLTVV.

This clone was recorded only once. This rearrangement joins TRBV7-9 to TRBJ1-1; D possibly corresponds to TRBD1 (5 bases). The CDR3 has 14 residues. Germline V gene sequence: CDR1 SEHNR, CDR2 FQNEAQ (reference sequence). Trimming stripped 1 base from V and 7 bases from J, with 13 bases between. In DNA, the CDR3 is TGTGCCAGCAGCTTAGAACAGGATACCCTTGAAGCTTTCTTT. As protein: CASSLEQDTLEAFF.

The chain is built from TRBV28 and TRBJ2-2, with D possibly TRBD1 on 6 matching bases. Trimming left V 2 bases short and J 4 bases short, with 11 bases between. CDR1 and CDR2 (germline): MDHEN, SYDVKM. This CDR3 region has 15 residues. The CDR3 DNA reads as TGTGCCAGCAGTTTAGGGACAACTTTCACCGGGGAGCTGTTTTTT. Encoded protein: CASSLGTTFTGELFF.

The rearrangement links TRBV30 to TRBJ2-7; perhaps TRBD1 as D (5 bases). V was clipped by 4 bases and J by 9 bases, with 19 bases between them. There are 13 residues in the CDR3. Germline V lookup: CDR1 GTSNPN, CDR2 SVGIG (reference sequence). The CDR3 reads CAWNPRASLGQYF. In DNA form, the CDR3 reads TGTGCCTGGAATCCCAGGGCCTCGTTGGGGCAGTACTTC.

The V gene is TRBV12-5, the J gene TRBJ2-3; D gene ambiguous. V shed 2 bases and J shed 0 bases, with 9 bases lying between them. The CDR3 sequence is 15 residues long. Looked up from germline, CDR1 is LGHNT and CDR2 is FRNRAP. The CDR3: CASGLQTASTDTQYF. For the CDR3, the DNA is TGTGCTAGTGGTTTGCAGACCGCTAGCACAGATACGCAGTATTTT.

The chain carries TRBV2 and TRBJ1-2, with 7 bases that match TRBD1. V trimming: 4 bases; J trimming: 4 bases; junction bases outside the gene matches: 6. The CDR3 is 14 residues long. CDR1 SNHLY and CDR2 FYNNEI come from the germline V gene. The DNA of the CDR3 is TGTGCCAGCAGTGCCCGGGACAGACCCTATGGCTACACCTTC. Translation gives CASSARDRPYGYTF.

The chain employs TRBV2 and TRBJ2-7; possible D gene TRBD1, 5 bases. The V gene's germline CDR1 is SNHLY and CDR2 FYNNEI. The CDR3 totals 14 residues. V lost 8 bases and J 3 bases, leaving 17 bases between the germline ends. The CDR3, as DNA: TGTGCCAGCCAACAATGGGGCACCGACTACGAGCAGTACTTC. Amino acid sequence: CASQQWGTDYEQYF.

The chain combines TRBV6-1 with TRBJ2-2, with D possibly matching TRBD1 (6 bases). The CDR3 has 15 residues. The V end was cut by 1 base, the J end by 0 bases, with 6 bases between. The V gene's germline CDR1 is MNHNS and CDR2 SASEGT. The CDR3 protein is CASSEDRANTGELFF. CDR3 DNA sequence: TGTGCCAGCAGTGAAGACAGGGCGAACACCGGGGAGCTGTTTTTT.

The CDR3 sequence: CASSLSASGRAGADTQYF. The CDR3 nucleotides read TGTGCCAGCAGCTTATCGGCTAGCGGGAGGGCCGGAGCAGATACGCAGTATTTT. The chain carries TRBV7-8 and TRBJ2-3; 12 bases match TRBD2. CDR1 and CDR2 (germline): SGHVS, FQNEAQ. The ends lost 2 bases at V and 4 bases at J; junction bases unmatched: 10. The CDR3 has 18 amino acids.